Presented here are 20 T cell receptor beta chains from one specimen sequenced in a study of T cell repertoires and HLA-DP antigens. No antigens are known for them. TCRdb's copy holds only in-frame clones and misses some; the assay was immunoSEQ multiplex PCR. Here the sample spans around 90,000 clones, around nine tenths being singletons. Sequenced material: CD4+ T cells from PBMCs. The source is a man aged 45-65 years in good health and CMV-seronegative.

The chain links TRBV5-1 to TRBJ2-1; D is perhaps TRBD1 or TRBD2 (5 bases each). The CDR3 sequence is 15 residues long. Germline loops: CDR1 SGHRS, CDR2 YFSETQ. V was clipped by 2 bases and J by 9 bases, with 18 bases between them. The CDR3 loop is CASSLNEGFSSEQFF. The CDR3 coding sequence is TGCGCCAGCAGCTTAAATGAGGGGTTCTCCTCTGAGCAGTTCTTC.

The rearrangement uses TRBV27 and TRBJ1-2, with a possible D match to TRBD1 (5 bases). The CDR3 extends over 14 amino acids. V lost 2 bases to trimming and J lost 4 bases, with 11 bases between them. Germline-derived CDR1 and CDR2 are MNHEY and SMNVEV (reference sequence). The DNA for the CDR3 is TGTGCCAGCAGTTTAAAGGGGTTGGGCTATGGCTACACCTTC. It specifies CASSLKGLGYGYTF.

The count of this clone is one. This rearrangement joins TRBV7-9 to TRBJ2-3; TRBD2 agrees at 9 bases. Trimming removed 6 bases from V and 2 bases from J; junction bases left unmatched: 9. CDR3 length: 16 amino acids. The V gene's germline CDR1 is SEHNR and CDR2 FQNEAQ (reference sequence). Here the CDR3 reads CASSPMAGGPTDTQYF. In DNA, the CDR3 is TGTGCCAGCAGTCCCATGGCGGGGGGGCCCACAGATACGCAGTATTTT.

V and J are TRBV6-1 and TRBJ2-1; D gene ambiguous. Germline CDR1 reads MNHNS; CDR2 reads SASEGT. The CDR3 runs 13 residues. Trimming stripped 0 bases from V and 3 bases from J, with 3 bases between. The chain's CDR3 is CASSEAYYNEQFF. CDR3 nucleotides: TGTGCCAGCAGTGAAGCCTACTACAATGAGCAGTTCTTC.

The chain has TRBV28 and TRBJ1-5, with TRBD1 matching 8 bases. V was clipped by 4 bases and J by 6 bases; unmatched bases: 2. Germline lookup yields CDR1 MDHEN and CDR2 SYDVKM. The CDR3 is 13 amino acids. This CDR3 is CASSSGTGQPQHF. The CDR3 DNA follows: TGTGCCAGCAGTTCCGGGACAGGTCAGCCCCAGCATTTT. The full variable domain, completed using reference TRBV28 and TRBJ1-5, is DVKVTQSSRYLVKRTGEKVFLECVQDMDHENMFWYRQDPGLGLRLIYFSYDVKMKEKGDIPEGYSVSREKKERFSLILESASTNQTSMYLCASSSGTGQPQHFGDGTRLSIL.

The V gene is TRBV7-3, the J gene TRBJ2-7; the D gene is possibly TRBD2 (5 bases). This CDR3 has 14 residues. The V end lost 6 bases, the J end lost 5 bases, and 17 bases lay between the germline ends. The V gene's germline CDR1 is SGHTA and CDR2 FQGTGA. The CDR3 loop is CASSLDGPRDEQYF. Here the CDR3 DNA reads TGTGCCAGCAGTCTGGACGGACCGCGGGACGAGCAGTACTTC. Variable domain in full (rest from reference TRBV7-3 and TRBJ2-7): GAGVSQTPSNKVTEKGKYVELRCDPISGHTALYWYRQSLGQGPEFLIYFQGTGAADDSGLPNDRFFAVRPEGSVSTLKIQRTERGDSAVYLCASSLDGPRDEQYFGPGTRLTVT.

This clone was seen only once. The rearrangement links TRBV7-2 to TRBJ2-1, with 13 bases identical to TRBD2. The germline V gene has CDR1 SGHTA and CDR2 FQGNSA. The CDR3 runs to 18 residues. Germline trimming cut 5 bases from V and 1 base from J; bases unmatched to any gene: 8. DNA for the CDR3: TGTGCCAGCAGCCCCAGGACTAGCGGGAGTATATCCTACAATGAGCAGTTCTTC. As protein: CASSPRTSGSISYNEQFF.

The chain is built from TRBV19 and TRBJ2-5, with 8 bases aligning to TRBD2. Germline assignment: CDR1 LNHDA and CDR2 SQIVND (reference sequence). V lost 3 bases and J lost 5; bases outside the gene matches: 5. CDR3 length: 14 amino acids. The CDR3 coding sequence is TGTGCCAGTAGTATGGGGCGGGGGGTTGAGACCCAGTACTTC. Protein product: CASSMGRGVETQYF.

The chain combines TRBV2 with TRBJ2-5; D is undetermined. V dropped 5 bases and J dropped 7 bases, with 11 bases sitting between them. The CDR3 covers 12 residues. In germline, CDR1 is SNHLY, CDR2 FYNNEI. The CDR3 sequence is CASSLGITTQYF. CDR3 in DNA: TGTGCCAGCAGTCTGGGCATCACGACCCAGTACTTC.

V gene TRBV5-4 combines with J gene TRBJ2-2; D gene ambiguous. V was clipped by 4 bases and J by 2 bases, with 12 bases between them. The length of the CDR3 is 15 residues. Germline V CDR1 and CDR2: SGHNT, YYREEE (reference sequence). In DNA, the CDR3 is TGTGCCAGCAGCAAGCCACTGGGTAACACCGGGGAGCTGTTTTTT. Protein product: CASSKPLGNTGELFF.

The V call is TRBV5-1, the J call TRBJ1-6; D gene ambiguous. Between the trimmed V and J ends, which lost 2 bases and 7 bases, there was a span of 13 bases. Per germline, CDR1 SGHRS and CDR2 YFSETQ. The length of the CDR3 is 15 residues. CDR3 sequence reads: CASSLESASNSPLHF. The CDR3 DNA sequence: TGCGCCAGCAGCTTAGAGTCAGCCTCAAATTCACCCCTCCACTTT.

The V and J genes are TRBV7-6 and TRBJ2-5, with D tentatively TRBD1 (6 bases). With 4 bases removed from V and 2 bases from J, the gap between germline ends came to 14 bases. The CDR3 has 15 amino acids. Germline lookup yields CDR1 SGHVS and CDR2 FNYEAQ. As DNA, the CDR3 is TGTGCCAGCAGCTCCCGGACAGCGAAACAAGAGACCCAGTACTTC. This translates into CASSSRTAKQETQYF. Using reference TRBV7-6 and TRBJ2-5 for the parts outside the CDR3, the full variable domain is GAGVSQSPRYKVTKRGQDVALRCDPISGHVSLYWYRQALGQGPEFLTYFNYEAQQDKSGLPNDRFSAERPEGSISTLTIQRTEQRDSAMYRCASSSRTAKQETQYFGPGTRLLVL.

The rearrangement links TRBV18 to TRBJ1-2; D is perhaps TRBD1 (6 bases). Germline values: CDR1 KGHSH, CDR2 LQKENI. V was clipped by 3 bases and J by 3 bases, with 14 bases between them. The CDR3 is made up of 15 amino acids. This CDR3 is CASSPRDRSDYGYTF. The CDR3 DNA sequence: TGTGCCAGCTCACCCAGAGACAGGTCCGACTATGGCTACACCTTC.

The V and J genes are TRBV19 and TRBJ1-5; 7 positions match TRBD1. Germline loops: CDR1 LNHDA, CDR2 SQIVND (reference sequence). The CDR3 runs to 15 residues. The V and J ends lost 7 bases and 6 bases, in that order; junction bases with no gene match: 12. CDR3 DNA sequence: TGTGCCAGTACTGAACAGGGGTCGGTTCGTCAGCCCCAGCATTTT. Translated: CASTEQGSVRQPQHF.

In its sample, this clone was seen a few times. The V gene is TRBV27, the J gene TRBJ1-1; D perhaps matches TRBD1 (6 bases). Trimming stripped 1 base from V and 5 bases from J, with 17 bases between. Germline V gene lookup returns CDR1 MNHEY and CDR2 SMNVEV (reference sequence). The CDR3 length is 16 residues. In DNA, the CDR3 is TGTGCCAGCAGTTTATACCCTCCCCGCCAGGGGACTGAAGCTTTCTTT. It codes for CASSLYPPRQGTEAFF.

The chain links TRBV7-9 to TRBJ2-2; the D is unclear. V dropped 0 bases and J dropped 8 bases, with 7 bases sitting between them. Per the germline V gene, CDR1 is SEHNR and CDR2 is FQNEAQ (reference sequence). The CDR3 loop spans 13 amino acids. The CDR3: CASSLAGGGELFF. CDR3 sequence (DNA): TGTGCCAGCAGCTTAGCCGGCGGAGGGGAGCTGTTTTTT. Drawing the rest from reference TRBV7-9 and TRBJ2-2, the complete variable domain is DTGVSQNPRHKITKRGQNVTFRCDPISEHNRLYWYRQTLGQGPEFLTYFQNEAQLEKSRLLSDRFSAERPKGSFSTLEIQRTEQGDSAMYLCASSLAGGGELFFGEGSRLTVL.

The genes are TRBV7-3 and TRBJ1-5; D is possibly TRBD1 (5 bases). Germline-derived CDR1 and CDR2 are SGHTA and FQGTGA. V was pared by 5 bases and J by 4 bases, with 27 bases between. The CDR3 is 19 residues long. CDR3 residues: CASSPRPDHSRASNQPQHF. The CDR3 nucleotides read TGTGCCAGCAGCCCCCGGCCCGACCATAGCAGGGCCTCGAATCAGCCCCAGCATTTT.

The J gene is TRBJ2-1, the V gene TRBV11-3; D ambiguous. Between the trimmed V and J ends, which lost 3 bases and 7 bases, there was a span of 13 bases. The CDR3 runs 14 residues. Germline lookup yields CDR1 SGHNT and CDR2 YENEEA. The CDR3 DNA is TGTGCCAGCAGCTTGAGGTCCCTGGGAAATGAGCAGTTCTTC. Translated: CASSLRSLGNEQFF.

The genes are TRBV27 and TRBJ1-1; possible D gene TRBD1, 6 bases. CDR1 MNHEY and CDR2 SMNVEV come from the germline V gene (reference sequence). The CDR3 has 14 residues. V lost 3 bases and J lost 1, with 9 bases in between. The CDR3 protein is CASSFRDKNTEAFF. The CDR3 DNA follows: TGTGCCAGCAGTTTCCGGGACAAGAACACTGAAGCTTTCTTT.

V usage is TRBV6-6 and J usage is TRBJ1-1, with D possibly being TRBD1 (6 bases). CDR3 size: 13 residues. CDR1 and CDR2 from the germline V gene are MNHNY and SVGAGI (reference sequence). Trimming shortened V by 2 bases and J by 6 bases, and 10 bases separated the two germline ends. The CDR3 protein is CASSYGGPAEAFF. DNA of the CDR3: TGTGCCAGCAGTTACGGGGGGCCGGCTGAAGCTTTCTTT.